This TCR beta chain was observed in a study of glioma-infiltrating T cells. A few counts support this clonotype. Using RNA template, CDR3s of TCR alpha and beta were amplified with iRepertoire arm-PCR. For one-step reverse transcription and amplification, roughly 95-400 ng of tissue mRNA or PBMC total RNA was used. Each CDR3 protein is one row after TCRdb ran MiXCR on the multiplex PCR reads. The sample holds approximately 120,000 distinct CDR3 sequences; more than 20% are singletons and the top ten take approximately 14%. The source material was glioma tissue, nonneoplastic brain tissue, or PBMCs (not recorded which). This clonotype originated in a human donor with low-grade glioma or glioblastoma, undergoing nonglioma brain surgery, or in good health (not recorded which).

CDR3 amino acids: CASSQETLASGIQYF. CDR3 DNA: TGTGCCAGCAGCCAAGAGACACTAGCGTCGGGCATTCAGTACTTC. V gene TRBV3-1 combines with J gene TRBJ2-4; 7 nucleotides align to TRBD2. V dropped 0 bases and J dropped 9; count of bases not matched to a gene: 8. The CDR3 consists of 15 residues. Germline V gene data show CDR1 as LGHDT and CDR2 as YNNKEL (reference sequence).